Below are 15 T cell receptor beta chains sequenced from a single sample in a study of CD8 T cells in Susac syndrome (dated by TCRdb to between 2017 and 2020). Library preparation was by the immunoSEQ multiplex PCR assay. RNA was extracted using the RNeasy kit, and about 0.5 to 1 ug of the RNA was reverse transcribed with random hexamers. The public reads were quality trimmed at Q25 with fastp and then assembled into clones with MiXCR by TCRdb, keeping productive beta chains. Each CDR3 protein gets just one entry, which takes the most common genes and DNA from the rows behind it. This sample comprises 180,000 or so distinct CDR3 sequences, around 94% of them detected only once. The ten largest clones add up to around 0.14% of the sample. Sequencing was performed on CD4+ T cells from PBMCs. These receptors were obtained from a human donor in good health.

V is TRBV20-1 and J is TRBJ2-3; tentatively, D is TRBD2 (6 bases). The CDR3 is 12 residues long. V lost 6 bases and J lost 4, with 11 bases in between. Germline CDR1 DFQATT, CDR2 SNEGSKA (reference sequence). CDR3: CSASGDADTQYF. CDR3 DNA: TGCAGTGCATCGGGGGACGCAGATACGCAGTATTTT.

The chain carries TRBV25-1 and TRBJ2-7, with D possibly matching TRBD1 (5 bases). The CDR3 contains 12 residues. The germline CDR1 and CDR2 sequences are MGHDK and SYGVNS. The ends were cut back, 7 bases at V and 1 base at J, with 8 bases in the middle. CDR3 nucleotides: TGTGCCAGCATAGGGGTTTCCTACGAGCAGTACTTC. This sequence encodes CASIGVSYEQYF.

The J gene is TRBJ2-5, the V gene TRBV4-3; D perhaps matches TRBD1 (6 bases). Between the trimmed V and J ends, which lost 1 base and 2 bases, there was a span of 14 bases. CDR3 size: 16 residues. Germline assignment: CDR1 LGHNA and CDR2 YSLEER. The CDR3 sequence: CASSQGLGQGQETQYF. The CDR3 DNA reads TGCGCCAGCAGCCAAGGCTTGGGCCAGGGGCAAGAGACCCAGTACTTC.

CDR3 nucleotide sequence: TGTGCTAGTGGCCGGGCCGATCAGCCCCAGCATTTT. This translates into CASGRADQPQHF. The chain combines TRBV12-5 with TRBJ1-5, with D uncertain. The ends were cut back, 6 bases at V and 5 bases at J, with 8 bases in the middle. This CDR3 contains 12 residues. CDR1 and CDR2 from the germline V gene are LGHNT and FRNRAP. Using reference TRBV12-5 and TRBJ1-5 for the parts outside the CDR3, the full variable domain is DARVTQTPRHKVTEMGQEVTMRCQPILGHNTVFWYRQTMMQGLELLAYFRNRAPLDDSGMPKDRFSAEMPDATLATLKIQPSEPRDSAVYFCASGRADQPQHFGDGTRLSIL.

V usage is TRBV12-3 or TRBV12-4 and J usage is TRBJ2-7; 7 nucleotides align to TRBD1. V dropped 6 bases and J dropped 5; count of bases not matched to a gene: 7. The CDR3 covers 13 residues. DNA of the CDR3: TGTGCCAGCAGCATACAGGGGAACCACGAGCAGTACTTC. Translated: CASSIQGNHEQYF.

V is TRBV27 and J is TRBJ2-1; TRBD1 matches at 7 bases. The CDR3 sequence is 14 residues long. CDR1 is MNHEY and CDR2 is SMNVEV in the germline V gene (reference sequence). The junction had 8 bases not matched to a gene; V was cut back by 3 bases and J by 9 bases. The CDR3 region is CASSFDREEGEQFF. The CDR3 DNA reads TGTGCCAGCAGTTTCGACAGGGAAGAGGGTGAGCAGTTCTTC.

The rearrangement links TRBV7-9 to TRBJ2-5; D unclear. The length of the CDR3 is 14 residues. CDR1 and CDR2 (germline): SEHNR, FQNEAQ (reference sequence). With 4 bases removed from V and 4 bases from J, the gap between germline ends came to 13 bases. The CDR3 region is CASSSQSGAETQYF. DNA for the CDR3: TGTGCCAGCAGCTCACAGAGTGGAGCAGAGACCCAGTACTTC.

The chain recombines TRBV5-4 with TRBJ1-2; a possible D gene is TRBD1 (5 bases). This CDR3 spans 14 amino acids. Trimming removed 3 bases from V and 8 bases from J, with 17 bases in between. Germline assignment: CDR1 SGHNT and CDR2 YYREEE (reference sequence). CDR3: CASSWPGTEKGYTF. The CDR3 DNA sequence: TGTGCCAGCAGCTGGCCCGGGACCGAAAAGGGCTACACCTTC. Full variable domain (rest looked up from reference TRBV5-4 and TRBJ1-2): ETGVTQSPTHLIKTRGQQVTLRCSSQSGHNTVSWYQQALGQGPQFIFQYYREEENGRGNFPPRFSGLQFPNYSSELNVNALELDDSALYLCASSWPGTEKGYTFGSGTRLTVV.

V is TRBV9 and J is TRBJ2-1; TRBD2 might be the D (5 bases). V dropped 0 bases and J dropped 0 bases, with 13 bases sitting between them. This CDR3 is built from 17 residues. Germline V lookup: CDR1 SGDLS, CDR2 YYNGEE. CDR3 in DNA: TGTGCCAGCAGCGTAGTTCCTCGGGCGGGCTCCTACAATGAGCAGTTCTTC. This codes for CASSVVPRAGSYNEQFF.

The chain has TRBV4-2 and TRBJ2-5, with D perhaps matching TRBD1 or TRBD2 (5 bases each). Germline CDR1 is LGHNA and CDR2 is YNFKEQ. Trimming left V 4 bases short and J 4 bases short, with 13 bases between. This CDR3 comprises 14 residues. The CDR3 region has the DNA TGTGCCAGCAGCCTGAGACTGGGACCAGAGACCCAGTACTTC. It is translated as CASSLRLGPETQYF.

The chain employs TRBV4-2 and TRBJ2-5, with TRBD2 identical over 14 bases. The J segment lost 2 bases and the V segment lost 3 bases, leaving 5 bases of the junction unmatched. The germline CDR1 and CDR2 sequences are LGHNA and YNFKEQ. The CDR3 spans 17 residues. The CDR3 region is CASSQGLAGVSQETQYF. DNA for the CDR3: TGTGCCAGCAGCCAGGGACTAGCGGGGGTCTCTCAAGAGACCCAGTACTTC.

The rearrangement links TRBV19 to TRBJ1-5; 7 positions match TRBD1. Trimming removed 5 bases from V and 4 bases from J; junction bases left unmatched: 2. The CDR3 has 13 amino acids. From germline, CDR1 is LNHDA and CDR2 SQIVND (reference sequence). CDR3 loop: CASSLDRNQPQHF. Written as DNA, the CDR3 is TGTGCCAGTAGTTTGGACAGGAATCAGCCCCAGCATTTT.

V is TRBV30 and J is TRBJ2-3, with 8 bases lining up with TRBD2. CDR1 and CDR2 from the germline V gene are GTSNPN and SVGIG (reference sequence). The CDR3 loop spans 14 amino acids. The ends lost 0 bases at V and 3 bases at J; junction bases unmatched: 2. CDR3 residues: CAWSVTGGTDTQYF. As DNA, the CDR3 is TGTGCCTGGAGTGTAACGGGGGGGACAGATACGCAGTATTTT.

V is TRBV7-2 and J is TRBJ2-7; D is unresolved. With 1 base removed from V and 6 bases from J, the gap between germline ends came to 16 bases. The CDR3 covers 15 residues. Germline CDR1 is SGHTA and CDR2 is FQGNSA. CDR3 in DNA: TGTGCCAGCAGCTTAGGTCTGCAACGGTGGGGCGAGCAGTACTTC. It codes for CASSLGLQRWGEQYF. The variable domain in full, with the rest retrieved from reference TRBV7-2 and TRBJ2-7, is GAGVSQSPSNKVTEKGKDVELRCDPISGHTALYWYRQSLGQGLEFLIYFQGNSAPDKSGLPSDRFSAERTGGSVSTLTIQRTQQEDSAVYLCASSLGLQRWGEQYFGPGTRLTVT.

The chain couples TRBV3-1 to TRBJ2-2; a weak D match, TRBD1 (6 bases). V lost 6 bases and J 6 bases, leaving 17 bases between the germline ends. The CDR3 consists of 15 residues. CDR1 is LGHDT and CDR2 is YNNKEL in the germline V gene (reference sequence). The CDR3 bases are TGTGCCAGCAGGAGCAGGGGAAAGCGTTCCGGGGAGCTGTTTTTT. It yields the protein CASRSRGKRSGELFF.